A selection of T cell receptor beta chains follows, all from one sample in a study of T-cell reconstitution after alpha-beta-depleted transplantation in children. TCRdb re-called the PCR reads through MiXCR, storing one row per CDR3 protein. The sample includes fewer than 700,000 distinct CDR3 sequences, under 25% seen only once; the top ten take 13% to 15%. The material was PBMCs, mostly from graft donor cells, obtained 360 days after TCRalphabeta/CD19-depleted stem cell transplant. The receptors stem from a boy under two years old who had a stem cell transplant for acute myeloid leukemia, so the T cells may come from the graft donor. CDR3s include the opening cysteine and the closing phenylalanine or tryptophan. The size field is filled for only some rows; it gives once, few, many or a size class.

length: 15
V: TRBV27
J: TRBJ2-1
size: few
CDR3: CASSFRGAVYNEQFF

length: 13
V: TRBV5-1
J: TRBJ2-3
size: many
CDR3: CASSSTLADTQYF

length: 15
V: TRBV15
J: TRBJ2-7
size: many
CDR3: CATSRDWGRPYEQYF

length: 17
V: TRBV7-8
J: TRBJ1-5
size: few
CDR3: CASSSYQGVLLNQPQHF

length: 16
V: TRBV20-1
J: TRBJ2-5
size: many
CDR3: CSASRASGGFQETQYF

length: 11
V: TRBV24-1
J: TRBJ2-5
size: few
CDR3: CATASRETQYF

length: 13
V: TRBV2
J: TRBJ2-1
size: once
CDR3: CASTVTGYNEQFF

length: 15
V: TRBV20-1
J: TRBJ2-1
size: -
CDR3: CSAPSGQTFVDEQFF

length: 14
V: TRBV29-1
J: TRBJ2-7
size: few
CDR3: CSVGGQVSSYEQYF

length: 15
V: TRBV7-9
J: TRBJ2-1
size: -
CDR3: CASQGRGGPYNEQFF

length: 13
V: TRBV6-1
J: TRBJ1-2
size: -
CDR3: CASSLQPAGGYTF

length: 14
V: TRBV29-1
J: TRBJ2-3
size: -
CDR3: CSVEVGQGPDTQYF

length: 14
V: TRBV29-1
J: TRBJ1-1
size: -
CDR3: CSVARTLQQTEAFF

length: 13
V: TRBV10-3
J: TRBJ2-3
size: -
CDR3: CATRRYKTDTQYF

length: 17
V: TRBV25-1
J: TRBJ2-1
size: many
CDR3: CASSATRALSSYNEQFF

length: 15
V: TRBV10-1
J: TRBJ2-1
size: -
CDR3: CASSESADYYNEQFF

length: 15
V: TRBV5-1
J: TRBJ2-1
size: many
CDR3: CASSLSGGGGNEQFF

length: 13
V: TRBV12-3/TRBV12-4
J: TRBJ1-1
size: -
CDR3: CASSFLWGTEAFF

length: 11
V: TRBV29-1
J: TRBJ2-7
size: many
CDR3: CSVEGLDGQYF

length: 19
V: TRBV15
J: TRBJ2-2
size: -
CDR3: CATSRERRGGVFNTGELFF

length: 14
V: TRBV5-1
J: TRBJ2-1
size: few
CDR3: CASSLRIGYNEQFF

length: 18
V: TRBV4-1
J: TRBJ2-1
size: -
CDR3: CASSQDSPLAGGDNEQFF

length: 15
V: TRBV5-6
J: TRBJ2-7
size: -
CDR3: CASSLQGWGPVEQYF

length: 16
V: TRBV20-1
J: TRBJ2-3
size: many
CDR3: CSAPRTRSSSTDTQYF

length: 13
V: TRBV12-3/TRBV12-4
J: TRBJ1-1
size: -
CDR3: CASSFGSLAEAFF

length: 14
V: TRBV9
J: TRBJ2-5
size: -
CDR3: CASSPGQAVETQYF

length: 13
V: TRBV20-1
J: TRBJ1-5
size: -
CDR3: CSAQQGVNQPQHF

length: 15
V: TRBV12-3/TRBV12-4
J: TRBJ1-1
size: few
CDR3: CASSFLRGLNTEAFF

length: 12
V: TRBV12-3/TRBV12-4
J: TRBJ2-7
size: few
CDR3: CASSLRYYEQYF

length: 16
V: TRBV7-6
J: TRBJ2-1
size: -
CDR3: CASSLAAGEGYNEQFF

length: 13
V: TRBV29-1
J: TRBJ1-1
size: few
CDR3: CSVEARADTEAFF

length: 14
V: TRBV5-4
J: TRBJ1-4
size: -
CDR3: CASSLKGGYEKLFF

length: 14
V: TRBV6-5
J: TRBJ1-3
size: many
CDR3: CASSYERHGNTIYF

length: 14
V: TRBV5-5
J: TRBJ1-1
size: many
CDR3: CASSFGTGVTEAFF

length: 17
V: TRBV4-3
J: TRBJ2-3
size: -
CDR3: CASSQERYSYSTDTQYF

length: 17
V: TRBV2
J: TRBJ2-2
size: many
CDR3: CASSEDPGTLSTGELFF

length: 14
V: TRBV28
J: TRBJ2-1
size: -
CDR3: CASIRPGQGGEQFF

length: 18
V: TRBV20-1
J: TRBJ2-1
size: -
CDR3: CSARRRQGLRISYNEQFF